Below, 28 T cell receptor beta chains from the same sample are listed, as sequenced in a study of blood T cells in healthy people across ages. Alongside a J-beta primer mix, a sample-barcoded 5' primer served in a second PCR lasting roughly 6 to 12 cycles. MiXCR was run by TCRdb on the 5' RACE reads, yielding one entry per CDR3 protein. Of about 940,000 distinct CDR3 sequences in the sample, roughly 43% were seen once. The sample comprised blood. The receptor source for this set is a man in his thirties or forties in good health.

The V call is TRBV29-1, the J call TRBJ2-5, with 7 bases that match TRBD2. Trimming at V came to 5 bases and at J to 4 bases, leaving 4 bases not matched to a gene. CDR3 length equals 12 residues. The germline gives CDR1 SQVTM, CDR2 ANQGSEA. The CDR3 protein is CSVRTSRETQYF. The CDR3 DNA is TGCAGCGTTCGGACTAGTCGAGAGACCCAGTACTTC.

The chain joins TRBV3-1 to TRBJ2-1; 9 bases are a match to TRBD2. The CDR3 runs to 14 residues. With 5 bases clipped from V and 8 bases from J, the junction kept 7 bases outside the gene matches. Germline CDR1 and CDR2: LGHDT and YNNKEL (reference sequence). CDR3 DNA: TGTGCCAGCAGCTTAGGGACTAGCCGGGATGAGCAGTTCTTC. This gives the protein CASSLGTSRDEQFF.

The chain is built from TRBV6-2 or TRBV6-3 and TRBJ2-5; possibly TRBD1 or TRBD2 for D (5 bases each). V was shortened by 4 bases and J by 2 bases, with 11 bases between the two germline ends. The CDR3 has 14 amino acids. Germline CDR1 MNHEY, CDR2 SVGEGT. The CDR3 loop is CASSWDLLQETQYF. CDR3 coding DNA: TGTGCCAGCAGTTGGGACCTGCTACAAGAGACCCAGTACTTC.

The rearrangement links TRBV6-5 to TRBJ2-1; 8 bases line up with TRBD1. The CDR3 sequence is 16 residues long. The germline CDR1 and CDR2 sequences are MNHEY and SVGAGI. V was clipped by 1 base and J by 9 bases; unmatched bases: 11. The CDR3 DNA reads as TGTGCCAGCAGTTACTTCCCTTCGACAGGGGAGGCTGAGCAGTTCTTC. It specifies CASSYFPSTGEAEQFF.

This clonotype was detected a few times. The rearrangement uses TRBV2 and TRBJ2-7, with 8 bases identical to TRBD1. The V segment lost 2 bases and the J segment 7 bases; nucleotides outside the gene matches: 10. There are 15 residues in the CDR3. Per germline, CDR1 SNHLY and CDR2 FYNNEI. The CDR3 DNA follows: TGTGCCAGCAGTGAACGGCAGGGGGCAATGAGGGAGCAGTACTTC. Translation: CASSERQGAMREQYF. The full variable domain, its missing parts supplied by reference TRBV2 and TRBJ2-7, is EPEVTQTPSHQVTQMGQEVILRCVPISNHLYFYWYRQILGQKVEFLVSFYNNEISEKSEIFDDQFSVERPDGSNFTLKIRSTKLEDSAMYFCASSERQGAMREQYFGPGTRLTVT.

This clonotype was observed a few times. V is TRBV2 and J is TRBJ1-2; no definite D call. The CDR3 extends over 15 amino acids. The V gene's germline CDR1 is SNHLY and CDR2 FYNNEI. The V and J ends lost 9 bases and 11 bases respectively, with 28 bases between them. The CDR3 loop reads CASLSLPGRDSRYTF. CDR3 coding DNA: TGTGCCAGTCTGTCTCTTCCGGGAAGGGATTCTAGGTACACCTTC.

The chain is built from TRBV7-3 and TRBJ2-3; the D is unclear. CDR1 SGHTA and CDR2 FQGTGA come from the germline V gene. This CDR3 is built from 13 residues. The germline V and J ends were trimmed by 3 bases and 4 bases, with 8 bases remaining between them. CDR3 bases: TGTGCCAGCAGCTTCGATCCGGCAGATACGCAGTATTTT. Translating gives CASSFDPADTQYF. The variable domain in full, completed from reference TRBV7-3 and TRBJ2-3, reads GAGVSQTPSNKVTEKGKYVELRCDPISGHTALYWYRQSLGQGPEFLIYFQGTGAADDSGLPNDRFFAVRPEGSVSTLKIQRTERGDSAVYLCASSFDPADTQYFGPGTRLTVL.

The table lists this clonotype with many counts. CDR3: CASSLDSNYGYTF. The CDR3 nucleotides are TGTGCCAGCAGCTTAGACAGTAACTATGGCTACACCTTC. The chain uses TRBV28 and TRBJ1-2; TRBD1 might be the D (5 bases). This CDR3 is 13 amino acids long. Germline loops: CDR1 MDHEN, CDR2 SYDVKM. Deletions cut 6 bases from V and 1 base from J, with 9 bases between.

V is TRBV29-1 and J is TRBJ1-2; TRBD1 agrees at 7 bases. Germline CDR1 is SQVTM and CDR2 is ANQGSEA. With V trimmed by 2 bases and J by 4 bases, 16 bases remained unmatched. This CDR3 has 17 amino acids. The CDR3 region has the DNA TGCAGCGTTGAATCTCTCGCCGGACAGGAGAGCCTCTATGGCTACACCTTC. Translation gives CSVESLAGQESLYGYTF. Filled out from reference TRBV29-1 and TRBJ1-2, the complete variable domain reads SAVISQKPSRDICQRGTSLTIQCQVDSQVTMMFWYRQQPGQSLTLIATANQGSEATYESGFVIDKFPISRPNLTFSTLTVSNMSPEDSSIYLCSVESLAGQESLYGYTFGSGTRLTVV.

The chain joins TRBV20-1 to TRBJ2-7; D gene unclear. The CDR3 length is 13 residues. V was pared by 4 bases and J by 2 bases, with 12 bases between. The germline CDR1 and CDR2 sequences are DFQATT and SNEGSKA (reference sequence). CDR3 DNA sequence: TGCAGTGCTACAAAGCGCCGTCCCTACGAGCAGTACTTC. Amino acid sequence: CSATKRRPYEQYF.

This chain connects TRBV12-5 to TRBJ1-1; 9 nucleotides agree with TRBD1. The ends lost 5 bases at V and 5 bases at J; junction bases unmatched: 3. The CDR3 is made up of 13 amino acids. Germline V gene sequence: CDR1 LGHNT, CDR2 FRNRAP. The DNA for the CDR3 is TGTGCTAGTGGTACAGGGGGCTGGACTGAAGCTTTCTTT. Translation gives CASGTGGWTEAFF.

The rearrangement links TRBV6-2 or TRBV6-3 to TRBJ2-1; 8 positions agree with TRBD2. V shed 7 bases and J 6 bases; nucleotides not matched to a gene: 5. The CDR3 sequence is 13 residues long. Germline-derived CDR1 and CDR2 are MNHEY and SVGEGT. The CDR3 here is CASTESGGNEQFF. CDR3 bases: TGTGCCAGCACTGAGAGCGGGGGCAATGAGCAGTTCTTC.

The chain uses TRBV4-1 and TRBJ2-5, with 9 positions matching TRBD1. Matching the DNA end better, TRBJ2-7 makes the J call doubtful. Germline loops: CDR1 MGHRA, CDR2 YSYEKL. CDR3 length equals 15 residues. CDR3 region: CASSSGTGITYEQYF. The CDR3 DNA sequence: TGCGCCAGCAGCAGTGGGACAGGGATCACCTACGAGCAGTACTTC.

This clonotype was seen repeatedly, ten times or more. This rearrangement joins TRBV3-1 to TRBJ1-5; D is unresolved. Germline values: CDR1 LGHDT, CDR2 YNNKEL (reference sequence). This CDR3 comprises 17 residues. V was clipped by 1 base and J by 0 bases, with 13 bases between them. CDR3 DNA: TGTGCCAGCAGCCAAGGCCCTGGGCGGAATAGCAATCAGCCCCAGCATTTT. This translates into CASSQGPGRNSNQPQHF. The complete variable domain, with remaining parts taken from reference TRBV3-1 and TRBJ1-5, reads DTAVSQTPKYLVTQMGNDKSIKCEQNLGHDTMYWYKQDSKKFLKIMFSYNNKELIINETVPNRFSPKSPDKAHLNLHINSLELGDSAVYFCASSQGPGRNSNQPQHFGDGTRLSIL.

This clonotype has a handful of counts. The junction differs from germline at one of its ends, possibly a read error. The CDR3 sequence is CASSLDSYVQETQYF. The CDR3 DNA reads as TGTGCTAGCAGCTTAGACAGCTACGTCCAAGAGACCCAGTACTTC. The rearrangement links TRBV7-7 to TRBJ2-5; TRBD1 is a possible D gene (5 bases). Looked up from germline, CDR1 is SSHAT and CDR2 is FNYEAQ (reference sequence). The CDR3 has 15 residues. Full variable domain (outside the CDR3, taken from reference TRBV7-7 and TRBJ2-5): GAGVSQSPRYKVTKRGQDVTLRCDPISSHATLYWYQQALGQGPEFLTYFNYEAQPDKSGLPSDRFSAERPEGSISTLTIQRTEQRDSAMYRCASSLDSYVQETQYFGPGTRLLVL.

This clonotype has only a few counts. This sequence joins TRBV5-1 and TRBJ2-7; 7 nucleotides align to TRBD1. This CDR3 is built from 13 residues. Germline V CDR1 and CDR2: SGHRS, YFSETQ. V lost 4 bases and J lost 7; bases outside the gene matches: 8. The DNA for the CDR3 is TGCGCCAGCAGCGCTGGGACAGCAGTGGAGCAGTACTTC. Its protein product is CASSAGTAVEQYF.

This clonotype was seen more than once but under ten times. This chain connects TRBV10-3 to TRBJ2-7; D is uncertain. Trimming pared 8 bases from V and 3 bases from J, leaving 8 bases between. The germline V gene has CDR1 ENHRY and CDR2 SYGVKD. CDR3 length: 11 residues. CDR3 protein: CAIPTDYEQYF. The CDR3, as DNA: TGTGCCATCCCCACAGACTACGAGCAGTACTTC.

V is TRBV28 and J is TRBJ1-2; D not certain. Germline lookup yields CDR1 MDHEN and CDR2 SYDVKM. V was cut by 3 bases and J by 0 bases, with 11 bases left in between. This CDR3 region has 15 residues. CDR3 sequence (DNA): TGTGCCAGCAGTTTTGCGACGGCCCCTAACTATGGCTACACCTTC. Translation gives CASSFATAPNYGYTF.

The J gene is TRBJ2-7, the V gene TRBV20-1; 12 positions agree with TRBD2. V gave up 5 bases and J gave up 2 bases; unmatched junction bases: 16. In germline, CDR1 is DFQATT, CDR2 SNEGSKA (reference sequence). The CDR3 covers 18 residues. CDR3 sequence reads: CSAPGVTSGGRETYEQYF. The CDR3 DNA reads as TGCAGTGCTCCCGGGGTGACTAGCGGGGGCCGCGAGACCTACGAGCAGTACTTC.

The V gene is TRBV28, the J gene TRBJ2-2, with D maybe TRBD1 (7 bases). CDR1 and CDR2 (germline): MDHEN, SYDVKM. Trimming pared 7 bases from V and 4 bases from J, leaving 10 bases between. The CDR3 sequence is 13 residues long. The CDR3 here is CASIQGGTGELFF. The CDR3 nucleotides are TGTGCCAGCATCCAGGGGGGCACCGGGGAGCTGTTTTTT.

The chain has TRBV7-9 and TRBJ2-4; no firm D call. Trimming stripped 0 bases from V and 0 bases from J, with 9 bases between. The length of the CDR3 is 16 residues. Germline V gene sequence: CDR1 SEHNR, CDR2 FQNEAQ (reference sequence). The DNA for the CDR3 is TGTGCCAGCAGCTTAGCGGGAAAGGAAGCCAAAAACATTCAGTACTTC. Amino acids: CASSLAGKEAKNIQYF.

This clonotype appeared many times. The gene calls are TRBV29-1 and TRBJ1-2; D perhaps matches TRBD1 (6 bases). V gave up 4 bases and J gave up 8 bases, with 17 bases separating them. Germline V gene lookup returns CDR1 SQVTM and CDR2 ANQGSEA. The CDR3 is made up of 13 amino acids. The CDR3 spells CSVGMSGARGYTF. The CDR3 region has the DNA TGCAGCGTTGGAATGTCGGGGGCTCGAGGCTACACCTTC.

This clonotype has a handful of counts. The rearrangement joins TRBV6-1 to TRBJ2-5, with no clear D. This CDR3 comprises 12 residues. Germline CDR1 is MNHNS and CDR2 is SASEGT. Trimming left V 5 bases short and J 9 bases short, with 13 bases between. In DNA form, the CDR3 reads TGTGCCAGCAGTCCCGACACCGAGTCCCAGTACTTC. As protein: CASSPDTESQYF.

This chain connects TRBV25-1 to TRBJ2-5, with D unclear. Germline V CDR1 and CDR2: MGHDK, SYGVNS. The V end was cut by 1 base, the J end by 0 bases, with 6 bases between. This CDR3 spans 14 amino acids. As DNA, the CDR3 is TGTGCCAGCAGTGAATCTGACTACCAAGAGACCCAGTACTTC. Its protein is CASSESDYQETQYF.

CDR3 region: CASSQDLGGGELFF. CDR3 DNA: TGTGCCAGCAGCCAAGATCTTGGCGGCGGGGAGCTGTTTTTT. V usage is TRBV3-1 and J usage is TRBJ2-2; no clear D. The germline V gene has CDR1 LGHDT and CDR2 YNNKEL (reference sequence). V was clipped by 0 bases and J by 7 bases, with 9 bases between them. CDR3 length: 14 residues.

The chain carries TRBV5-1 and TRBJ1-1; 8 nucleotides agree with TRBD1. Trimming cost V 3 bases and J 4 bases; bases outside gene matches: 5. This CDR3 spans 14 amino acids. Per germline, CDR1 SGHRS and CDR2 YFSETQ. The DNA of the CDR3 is TGCGCCAGCAGCTCAGGGGGCGCGGCCACTGAAGCTTTCTTT. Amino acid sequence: CASSSGGAATEAFF.

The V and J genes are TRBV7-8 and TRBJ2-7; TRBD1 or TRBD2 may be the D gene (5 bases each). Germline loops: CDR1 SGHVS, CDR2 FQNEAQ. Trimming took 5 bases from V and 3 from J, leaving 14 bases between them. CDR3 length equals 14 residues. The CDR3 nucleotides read TGTGCCAGCAGCCCAAGGGACGGTAACTACGAGCAGTACTTC. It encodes CASSPRDGNYEQYF.

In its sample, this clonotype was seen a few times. CDR3 loop: CASSLGGGFSYNEQFF. CDR3 bases: TGTGCCAGCAGCTTAGGAGGGGGGTTCTCCTACAATGAGCAGTTCTTC. This chain connects TRBV7-2 to TRBJ2-1, with D possibly called TRBD1 or TRBD2 (6 bases each). V was cut by 1 base and J by 0 bases, with 10 bases left in between. Germline V gene lookup returns CDR1 SGHTA and CDR2 FQGNSA. The CDR3 is 16 residues long.